What follows are 11 T cell receptor beta chains derived from one specimen sequenced in a study of response to subunit inactivated influenza vaccine (dated by TCRdb to 2016 to 2018). Library preparation was by RT-PCR. Data came from an Illumina HiSeq 2500. In TCRdb, the public reads were trimmed at Q25 with fastp and aligned with MiXCR, with productive beta chains retained. When rows share a CDR3 protein, they turn into one entry using the most common DNA and genes. The sample yields about 570,000 distinct CDR3 sequences; 10% to 12% were counted once. The ten biggest clones cover approximately 10% of the sample. These sequences were also reported in another study, on T cells expressing NK-cell markers. The second paper states: TCR beta cDNA libraries were prepared using 5'RACE template switching, which introduced a universal primer site and unique molecular identifiers.

The sequenced sample was PBMCs from blood, obtained on the day of vaccination. All receptors come from a man between 45 and 60 years old who received an inactivated influenza vaccine. Donor details come from another sample of the same person, matched by shared clones.

This clonotype was counted ten times or more. The chain is built from TRBV12-3 or TRBV12-4 and TRBJ2-2; D unclear. Between the trimmed V and J ends, which lost 6 bases and 3 bases, there was a span of 17 bases. The CDR3 runs to 16 residues. The CDR3 nucleotides read TGTGCCAGCAGCCCAACTGGGAACCTGTACACCGGGGAGCTGTTTTTT. Its translation: CASSPTGNLYTGELFF.

This clonotype was seen only a few times. This chain joins TRBV20-1 and TRBJ2-7, with D maybe TRBD1 (5 bases). The CDR3 totals 11 residues. CDR1 is DFQATT, CDR2 SNEGSKA, per germline (reference sequence). Trimming pared 8 bases from V and 4 bases from J, leaving 12 bases between. The CDR3 nucleotides read TGCAGTTTCGACAGAAGTTACGAGCAGTACTTC. It codes for CSFDRSYEQYF.

The V and J genes are TRBV20-1 and TRBJ1-4; D ambiguous. The ends were cut back, 1 base at V and 7 bases at J, with 19 bases in the middle. CDR1 DFQATT and CDR2 SNEGSKA come from the germline V gene (reference sequence). The CDR3 runs 16 residues. The CDR3 loop reads CSARGPPGRTSEKLFF. DNA of the CDR3: TGCAGTGCTAGAGGTCCGCCAGGACGTACCAGTGAAAAACTGTTTTTT.

The chain is built from TRBV27 and TRBJ2-2; 8 bases map to TRBD2. This CDR3 region has 14 residues. CDR1 is MNHEY, CDR2 SMNVEV, per germline (reference sequence). V gave up 6 bases and J gave up 5 bases; unmatched junction bases: 5. CDR3 residues: CASRPSGGTGELFF. The CDR3 coding sequence is TGTGCCAGCAGACCCTCGGGGGGGACCGGGGAGCTGTTTTTT.

The chain is built from TRBV5-1 and TRBJ1-5; no reliable D call. Germline V gene lookup returns CDR1 SGHRS and CDR2 YFSETQ. V was trimmed by 0 bases and J by 0 bases, leaving 10 bases between them. The CDR3 length is 16 residues. The CDR3 loop reads CASSLAFQVSNQPQHF. In nucleotides, the CDR3 is TGCGCCAGCAGCTTGGCCTTCCAGGTTAGCAATCAGCCCCAGCATTTT.

J is TRBJ2-5 and V is TRBV12-3 or TRBV12-4; no definite D call. The CDR3 spans 14 residues. Trimming stripped 3 bases from V and 3 bases from J, with 11 bases between. This CDR3 reads CASSFRNTKETQYF. The CDR3 nucleotides read TGTGCCAGCAGTTTTCGAAACACCAAAGAGACCCAGTACTTC.

This clonotype was seen a handful of times. The chain links TRBV19 to TRBJ1-1, with no clear D. The CDR3 is 13 residues long. V lost 7 bases to trimming and J lost 2 bases, with 11 bases between them. Germline loops: CDR1 LNHDA, CDR2 SQIVND (reference sequence). CDR3 DNA sequence: TGTGCCAGTAAGCTTAGGACTAACACTGAAGCTTTCTTT. Translation: CASKLRTNTEAFF.

The rearrangement joins TRBV7-9 to TRBJ1-5; D gene unclear. Trimming shortened V by 5 bases and J by 4 bases, and 9 bases separated the two germline ends. The CDR3 runs to 13 residues. Germline loops: CDR1 SEHNR, CDR2 FQNEAQ (reference sequence). DNA of the CDR3: TGTGCCAGCAGCCCAAACGCGAATCAGCCCCAGCATTTT. It yields the protein CASSPNANQPQHF.

This sequence joins TRBV5-1 and TRBJ2-3; 7 bases map to TRBD2. CDR1 and CDR2 (germline): SGHRS, YFSETQ. The CDR3 has 15 residues. J was trimmed by 0 bases and V by 4 bases; bases with no gene match: 5. For the CDR3, the DNA is TGCGCCAGCAGCCCGGGGGGAGTAAGCACAGATACGCAGTATTTT. It specifies CASSPGGVSTDTQYF.

In this sample, this clonotype turned up many times. The J gene is TRBJ2-1, the V gene TRBV4-3; 11 positions agree with TRBD2. The CDR3 spans 16 residues. Germline assignment: CDR1 LGHNA and CDR2 YSLEER. V lost 0 bases, J lost 7 bases, and 5 bases stayed unmatched. The CDR3 region is CASSQDVAGGRNEQFF. For the CDR3, the DNA is TGCGCCAGCAGCCAAGATGTAGCGGGGGGGCGTAATGAGCAGTTCTTC.

In this sample, this clonotype turned up many times. The V gene is TRBV5-6, the J gene TRBJ1-1; 7 bases fit TRBD1. This CDR3 contains 13 residues. From germline, CDR1 is SGHDT and CDR2 YYEEEE. Trimming cost V 7 bases and J 4 bases; bases outside gene matches: 7. CDR3 DNA sequence: TGTGCCAGCCTGAACAGGGGAGCCACTGAAGCTTTCTTT. Residues: CASLNRGATEAFF.